What follows are 32 T cell receptor beta chains derived from one specimen sequenced in a study of cytomegalovirus exposure and HLA in healthy donors. PCR employed 60 Vbeta and 13 Jbeta primers. The data were produced by immunoSEQ multiplex PCR, yet TCRdb's version contains in-frame clones alone and is incomplete. Here the sample spans about 130,000 clones, roughly 70% being singletons. The sequenced material came from PBMCs. These TCRs come from a man under 40 in good health and CMV-seronegative.

This chain joins TRBV5-1 and TRBJ2-3, with TRBD2 matching over 8 bases. CDR1 SGHRS and CDR2 YFSETQ come from the germline V gene. Unmatched junction bases numbered 3, after V lost 4 bases and J lost 5 bases. The CDR3 is 13 amino acids. CDR3 nucleotides: TGCGCCAGCAGCAACGCGGGGGGAGATACGCAGTATTTT. The encoded protein is CASSNAGGDTQYF.

This clone has more than one count but fewer than ten. The rearrangement joins TRBV9 to TRBJ2-2, with TRBD1 as a possible D gene (6 bases). This CDR3 has 16 residues. Deletions cut 0 bases from V and 3 bases from J, with 12 bases between. Germline values: CDR1 SGDLS, CDR2 YYNGEE. The CDR3 DNA is TGTGCCAGCAGCGTAGCTCTGGGGGCGGACACCGGGGAGCTGTTTTTT. Its translation is CASSVALGADTGELFF.

As to this clone: Relative to the germline gene, one junction end is altered; a read error may explain this. The chain links TRBV5-1 to TRBJ2-1; possible D gene TRBD1, 6 bases. Germline V gene lookup returns CDR1 SGHRS and CDR2 YFSETQ. This CDR3 is 14 amino acids long. In nucleotides, the CDR3 is TGCGCCAGCAGCTTGGACCCTAGGGACAATGGGCAGTTCTTC. It codes for CASSLDPRDNGQFF.

The chain combines TRBV5-4 with TRBJ1-1; no clear D gene. The CDR3 covers 14 residues. Trimming shortened V by 0 bases and J by 2 bases, and 8 bases separated the two germline ends. Looked up from germline, CDR1 is SGHNT and CDR2 is YYREEE (reference sequence). CDR3 sequence (DNA): TGTGCCAGCAGCTTGGCTAAGAGCAACACTGAAGCTTTCTTT. It is translated as CASSLAKSNTEAFF.

This clone was seen a handful of times. This chain uses TRBV28 with TRBJ2-1; 10 nucleotides agree with TRBD2. The germline V gene encodes CDR1 MDHEN and CDR2 SYDVKM. V lost 10 bases to trimming and J lost 0 bases; unmatched junction nucleotides: 12. CDR3 length: 17 amino acids. The DNA for the CDR3 is TGTGCCACCCACCAGACTAGCGGGTCCAGCTCCTACAATGAGCAGTTCTTC. Its translation is CATHQTSGSSSYNEQFF.

V gene TRBV9 combines with J gene TRBJ1-2; TRBD1 might be the D (6 bases). The CDR3 sequence is 15 residues long. Germline V lookup: CDR1 SGDLS, CDR2 YYNGEE. Trimming removed 5 bases at V and 6 bases at J, with 20 bases between. CDR3 nucleotide sequence: TGTGCCAGCAGAGTGGGAGGGGGGGCGCAAGATGGCTACACCTTC. Translation gives CASRVGGGAQDGYTF.

V usage is TRBV5-1 and J usage is TRBJ2-5; TRBD2 is a possible D gene (5 bases). Trimming removed 0 bases from V and 3 bases from J, with 9 bases in between. CDR1 is SGHRS, CDR2 YFSETQ, per germline. The CDR3 is 14 amino acids. CDR3 bases: TGCGCCAGCAGCTTGGGTGCGGAGGAAGAGACCCAGTACTTC. This sequence encodes CASSLGAEEETQYF.

The chain couples TRBV19 to TRBJ2-7; 7 nucleotides match TRBD2. J lost 1 base, V lost 2 bases, and 5 bases had no gene match. The CDR3 is made up of 15 amino acids. The germline V gene has CDR1 LNHDA and CDR2 SQIVND (reference sequence). The CDR3 region has the DNA TGTGCCAGTAGTATATGGAGCGGGGAGTCCTACGAGCAGTACTTC. Protein sequence: CASSIWSGESYEQYF.

This clone was detected a few times. The genes are TRBV5-1 and TRBJ1-2; TRBD1 agrees at 7 bases. V shed 4 bases, J shed 4 bases, and the junction held 10 bases outside the gene matches. From germline, CDR1 is SGHRS and CDR2 YFSETQ. The CDR3 extends over 15 amino acids. CDR3 DNA: TGCGCCAGCAGCCCCCAGGGGGAATCCCCCTATGGCTACACCTTC. It encodes CASSPQGESPYGYTF.

The chain carries TRBV2 and TRBJ1-6; D is ambiguous. Trimming stripped 8 bases from V and 8 bases from J, with 19 bases between. The CDR3 totals 15 residues. CDR1 SNHLY and CDR2 FYNNEI come from the germline V gene. The CDR3 coding sequence is TGTGCCAGCCTAGGGAAGGTCCGGGAGGATTCACCCCTCCACTTT. Residues: CASLGKVREDSPLHF.

This sequence joins TRBV15 and TRBJ2-3, with 9 bases that match TRBD1. The V and J ends lost 7 bases and 0 bases, in that order; junction bases with no gene match: 5. This CDR3 is built from 15 residues. Germline V gives CDR1 LNHNV, CDR2 YYDKDF (reference sequence). The chain's CDR3 is CATTPGQGSTDTQYF. In nucleotides, the CDR3 is TGTGCCACCACCCCGGGACAGGGAAGCACAGATACGCAGTATTTT.

Only one count was recorded for this clone. This rearrangement joins TRBV2 to TRBJ1-1, with D tentatively TRBD1 (6 bases). The CDR3 contains 13 residues. CDR1 is SNHLY and CDR2 is FYNNEI in the germline V gene. Trimming left V 7 bases short and J 6 bases short, with 15 bases between. CDR3: CASNTEQGSEAFF. In DNA form, the CDR3 reads TGTGCCAGCAACACAGAACAGGGTTCTGAAGCTTTCTTT.

This clone was detected only a few times. The chain has TRBV19 and TRBJ2-7; weak D call: TRBD2 (6 bases). Trimming stripped 5 bases from V and 0 bases from J, with 14 bases between. Germline CDR1 and CDR2: LNHDA and SQIVND (reference sequence). The CDR3 length is 15 residues. CDR3 residues: CASSSWAGSSYEQYF. The CDR3 region has the DNA TGTGCCAGTAGTTCTTGGGCGGGAAGCTCCTACGAGCAGTACTTC.

V gene TRBV5-1 combines with J gene TRBJ2-2; 7 bases map to TRBD1. Per the germline V gene, CDR1 is SGHRS and CDR2 is YFSETQ. The CDR3 extends over 14 amino acids. V dropped 6 bases and J dropped 7; count of bases not matched to a gene: 9. CDR3 coding DNA: TGCGCCAGCACTAGACAGGGAAACCTCGGGGAGCTGTTTTTT. This encodes CASTRQGNLGELFF.

This clone was observed many times. V usage is TRBV27 and J usage is TRBJ2-1; TRBD1 matches at 12 bases. The CDR3 spans 14 residues. J gave up 9 bases and V 6 bases, and 6 bases lay outside the gene matches. From germline, CDR1 is MNHEY and CDR2 SMNVEV (reference sequence). The CDR3 sequence: CASRRDRGPSEQFF. The CDR3 DNA is TGTGCCAGCAGACGGGACAGGGGGCCTTCTGAGCAGTTCTTC.

The V gene is TRBV11-2, the J gene TRBJ2-3, with TRBD2 matching 15 bases. The V segment lost 5 bases and the J segment 6 bases; nucleotides outside the gene matches: 6. Germline V gene data show CDR1 as SGHAT and CDR2 as FQNNGV. The CDR3 runs to 16 residues. CDR3 bases: TGTGCCAGCAGCCGCGGGACTAGCGGGGGGAGGGATACGCAGTATTTT. It is translated as CASSRGTSGGRDTQYF.

The chain links TRBV27 to TRBJ2-5; 11 nucleotides line up with TRBD2. This CDR3 is 14 amino acids long. Germline values: CDR1 MNHEY, CDR2 SMNVEV (reference sequence). Losses at the gene ends were 8 bases for V and 4 bases for J; bases not matched to a gene: 6. The CDR3 DNA is TGTGCCAGCGGGTATAGCGGGGGGGGAGAGACCCAGTACTTC. Amino acid sequence: CASGYSGGGETQYF.

This clone was seen a single time. The chain carries TRBV6-5 and TRBJ1-1, with 7 bases matching TRBD1. The CDR3 has 14 amino acids. V lost 4 bases, J lost 9 bases, and 11 bases stayed unmatched. Germline assignment: CDR1 MNHEY and CDR2 SVGAGI. CDR3 DNA sequence: TGTGCCAGCAGTTCCCTGGGCCAGGGGGAACAAGCTTTCTTT. Protein product: CASSSLGQGEQAFF.

The sample holds one count of this clone. V is TRBV19 and J is TRBJ2-2, with a weak D call TRBD2 (5 bases). Trimming cost V 5 bases and J 8 bases, with 15 bases left between them. Germline V gives CDR1 LNHDA, CDR2 SQIVND (reference sequence). This CDR3 is built from 14 residues. The chain's CDR3 is CASSPPAERGELFF. The CDR3 DNA sequence: TGTGCCAGTAGTCCCCCGGCCGAGCGGGGGGAGCTGTTTTTT.

The chain recombines TRBV6-6 with TRBJ2-3, with 7 bases fitting TRBD1. CDR3 length equals 16 residues. V shed 2 bases and J 4 bases; nucleotides not matched to a gene: 9. Germline V CDR1 and CDR2: MNHNY, SVGAGI (reference sequence). CDR3 in amino acids: CASSYRRQGEADTQYF. CDR3 bases: TGTGCCAGCAGTTACCGCCGACAGGGAGAGGCAGATACGCAGTATTTT.

The V and J genes are TRBV19 and TRBJ2-7; D not certain. With 5 bases removed from V and 2 bases from J, the gap between germline ends came to 13 bases. Germline V lookup: CDR1 LNHDA, CDR2 SQIVND (reference sequence). This CDR3 is 14 amino acids long. The CDR3 loop reads CASSGRYGPYEQYF. CDR3 nucleotides: TGTGCCAGTAGTGGGCGTTACGGCCCCTACGAGCAGTACTTC.

V and J are TRBV29-1 and TRBJ2-1; 9 positions agree with TRBD2. The CDR3 has 14 amino acids. CDR1 SQVTM and CDR2 ANQGSEA come from the germline V gene. J gave up 5 bases and V 8 bases, and 10 bases lay outside the gene matches. CDR3 nucleotides: TGCAGCCAACTTACGGGACTAGCTGACAATGAGCAGTTCTTC. Protein: CSQLTGLADNEQFF.

This rearrangement joins TRBV18 to TRBJ2-3; 8 positions agree with TRBD2. CDR3 length: 14 residues. Germline-derived CDR1 and CDR2 are KGHSH and LQKENI. The V gene end was trimmed by 6 bases and the J gene end by 3 bases; junction bases not matched to a gene: 5. The CDR3 coding sequence is TGTGCCAGCTCCCTGAGCGGGAGAACAGATACGCAGTATTTT. Its translation is CASSLSGRTDTQYF.

The genes are TRBV7-3 and TRBJ1-2; the match to TRBD1 covers 7 bases. This CDR3 comprises 15 residues. CDR1 SGHTA and CDR2 FQGTGA come from the germline V gene. Trimming cost V 0 bases and J 2 bases; bases outside gene matches: 3. CDR3 bases: TGTGCCAGCAGCTTAACGGCAGGGGGAAACTATGGCTACACCTTC. Its translation: CASSLTAGGNYGYTF.

Remarks on this clone: The junction departs from germline at one end; a sequencing error may be responsible. V gene TRBV7-9 combines with J gene TRBJ1-6; the D is unclear. The CDR3 loop spans 16 amino acids. Germline V CDR1 and CDR2: SEHNR, FQNEAQ (reference sequence). The CDR3 here is CSSSLVPGSYNSPLHF. The DNA for the CDR3 is TGTTCCAGCAGCTTAGTCCCGGGTTCCTATAATTCACCCCTCCACTTT.

The chain uses TRBV11-2 and TRBJ2-7, with 9 nucleotides matching TRBD1. Germline V gene data show CDR1 as SGHAT and CDR2 as FQNNGV. CDR3 length: 15 residues. With V trimmed by 5 bases and J by 4 bases, 9 bases remained unmatched. CDR3: CASSRLGQGDYEQYF. CDR3 sequence (DNA): TGTGCCAGCAGCCGCCTGGGACAGGGAGATTACGAGCAGTACTTC.

The chain is built from TRBV28 and TRBJ2-1; 9 nucleotides agree with TRBD2. V was pared by 7 bases and J by 6 bases, with 7 bases of the junction left unmatched. Germline V lookup: CDR1 MDHEN, CDR2 SYDVKM. This CDR3 is built from 14 residues. The CDR3 DNA reads as TGTGCCAGCAAGGTCGGCGGGGGGGGCAATGAGCAGTTCTTC. It encodes CASKVGGGGNEQFF.

This chain uses TRBV10-3 with TRBJ1-4; D unclear. Germline CDR1 reads ENHRY; CDR2 reads SYGVKD. Trimming removed 3 bases at V and 5 bases at J, with 10 bases between. There are 14 residues in the CDR3. The CDR3 is CAISESLSNEKLFF. For the CDR3, the DNA is TGTGCCATCAGTGAATCACTATCAAATGAAAAACTGTTTTTT.

The chain couples TRBV28 to TRBJ1-2, with D possibly matching TRBD1 (5 bases). Trimming removed 6 bases at V and 4 bases at J, with 9 bases between. The CDR3 length is 12 residues. Germline V gene sequence: CDR1 MDHEN, CDR2 SYDVKM. The CDR3: CASSPGGYGYTF. CDR3 sequence (DNA): TGTGCCAGCAGCCCGGGGGGCTATGGCTACACCTTC.

The rearrangement links TRBV30 to TRBJ1-6; TRBD1 matches at 8 bases. With 3 bases clipped from V and 7 bases from J, the junction kept 8 bases outside the gene matches. CDR3 length: 15 amino acids. Germline V gives CDR1 GTSNPN, CDR2 SVGIG (reference sequence). CDR3 residues: CAWRSPDRENSPLHF. The CDR3 DNA sequence: TGTGCCTGGAGGAGCCCGGACAGGGAAAATTCACCCCTCCACTTT.

This clone was found a few times. V gene TRBV7-6 combines with J gene TRBJ2-7; D gene uncertain. The CDR3 totals 15 residues. Trimming took 1 base from V and 0 from J, leaving 10 bases between them. CDR1 and CDR2 from the germline V gene are SGHVS and FNYEAQ. For the CDR3, the DNA is TGTGCCAGCAGCTTAGGATCAGCGAGCTCCTACGAGCAGTACTTC. Amino acids: CASSLGSASSYEQYF.

The genes are TRBV6-1 and TRBJ1-2, with TRBD1 identical over 8 bases. The germline V gene has CDR1 MNHNS and CDR2 SASEGT. The CDR3 loop spans 17 amino acids. V trimming: 4 bases; J trimming: 5 bases; junction bases outside the gene matches: 15. CDR3 sequence (DNA): TGTGCCAGCAGTGTAACCGGGACAGGAGCTGAGTTGTATGGCTACACCTTC. Translated, it gives CASSVTGTGAELYGYTF.